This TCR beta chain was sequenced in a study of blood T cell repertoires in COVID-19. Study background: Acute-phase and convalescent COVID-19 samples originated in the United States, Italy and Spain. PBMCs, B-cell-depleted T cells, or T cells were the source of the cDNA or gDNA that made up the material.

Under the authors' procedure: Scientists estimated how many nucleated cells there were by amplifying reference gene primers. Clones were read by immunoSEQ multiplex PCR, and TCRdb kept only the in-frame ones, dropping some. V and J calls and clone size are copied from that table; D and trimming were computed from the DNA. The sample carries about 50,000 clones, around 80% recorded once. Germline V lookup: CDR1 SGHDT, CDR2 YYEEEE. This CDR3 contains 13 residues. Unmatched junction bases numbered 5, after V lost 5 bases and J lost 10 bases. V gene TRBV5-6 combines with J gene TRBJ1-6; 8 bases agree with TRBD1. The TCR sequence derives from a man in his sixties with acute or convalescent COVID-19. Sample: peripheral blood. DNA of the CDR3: TGTGCCAGCAGACGACAGGGGTCCTCACCCCTCCACTTT. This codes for CASRRQGSSPLHF.